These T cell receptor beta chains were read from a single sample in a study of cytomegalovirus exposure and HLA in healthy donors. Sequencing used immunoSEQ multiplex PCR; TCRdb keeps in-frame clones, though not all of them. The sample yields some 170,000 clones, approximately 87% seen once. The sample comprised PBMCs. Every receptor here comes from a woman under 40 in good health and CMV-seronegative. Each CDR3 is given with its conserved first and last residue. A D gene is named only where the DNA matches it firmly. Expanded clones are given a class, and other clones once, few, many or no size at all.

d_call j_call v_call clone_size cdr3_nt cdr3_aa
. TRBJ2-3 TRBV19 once TGTGCCAGTAGTAAAACAATAGCTGATACGCAGTATTTT CASSKTIADTQYF
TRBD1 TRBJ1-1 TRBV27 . TGTGCCAGCAGAACTACAGGGGGCGCGATCACTGAAGCTTTCTTT CASRTTGGAITEAFF
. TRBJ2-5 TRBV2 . TGTGCCAGCAGACTAAACATGGCAGAGACCCAGTACTTC CASRLNMAETQYF
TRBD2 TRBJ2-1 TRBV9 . TGTGCCAGCAGCCCGGGGGGAGCTGAGCAGTTCTTC CASSPGGAEQFF
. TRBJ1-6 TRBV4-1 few TGCGCCAGCAGCCAAGAAGAGGGATTGGGTTCACCCCTCCACTTT CASSQEEGLGSPLHF
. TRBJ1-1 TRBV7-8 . TGTGCCAGCAGCTTAGGACAGGTGGTCGCTGAAGCTTTCTTT CASSLGQVVAEAFF
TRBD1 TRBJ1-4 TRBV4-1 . TGCGCCAGCAGCCAGGGACAGGGCGTAGCTAATGAAAAACTGTTTTTT CASSQGQGVANEKLFF
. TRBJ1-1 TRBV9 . TGTGCCAGCGCCGAGGGGGTAGGGGGAGCTACTGAAGCTTTCTTT CASAEGVGGATEAFF
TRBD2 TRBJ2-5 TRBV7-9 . TGTGCCAGCTTGAGCGGGGGGCCCGAAGAGACCCAGTACTTC CASLSGGPEETQYF
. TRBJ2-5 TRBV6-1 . TGTGCCAGCAGCAACCCCACAACAGGGGGGGGTACCCAGTACTTC CASSNPTTGGGTQYF
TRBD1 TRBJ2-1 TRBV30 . TGTGCCTGGGACAGGGGAGGATTCAATGAGCAGTTCTTC CAWDRGGFNEQFF
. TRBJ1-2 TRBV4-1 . TGCGCCAGCAGCCCAGACCTATACTATGGCTACACCTTC CASSPDLYYGYTF
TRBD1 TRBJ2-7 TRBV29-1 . TGCAGCGTCGAAGTGGGACAGCTTTACGAGCAGTACTTC CSVEVGQLYEQYF
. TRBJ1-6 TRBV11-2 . TGTGCCAGCAGCTCTCCACAGCAGGGCGGTTCACCCCTCCACTTT CASSSPQQGGSPLHF
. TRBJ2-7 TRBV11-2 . TGTGCCAGCAGCTCGACGGACAGACCCTACGAGCAGTACTTC CASSSTDRPYEQYF
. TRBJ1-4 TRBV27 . TGTGCCAGCAGTTTATTGGGGCGGAATGAAAAACTGTTTTTT CASSLLGRNEKLFF
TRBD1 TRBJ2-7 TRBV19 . TGTGCCAGTAGCGGGGGACAGGGATCCTACGAGCAGTACTTC CASSGGQGSYEQYF
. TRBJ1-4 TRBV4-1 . TGCGCCAGCAGCCAGAACAAAAATGAAAAACTGTTTTTT CASSQNKNEKLFF
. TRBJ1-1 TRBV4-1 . TGCGCCAGCAGCCACCAAACAGGGATGGGAGCTTTCTTT CASSHQTGMGAFF
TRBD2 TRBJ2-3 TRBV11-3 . TGTGCCAGCAGCTTACCGCCAACTAGCGGGGGCACAGATACGCAGTATTTT CASSLPPTSGGTDTQYF
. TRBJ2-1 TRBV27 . TGTGCCAGCAGTTTATCGGGCCGGAATGAGCAGTTCTTC CASSLSGRNEQFF
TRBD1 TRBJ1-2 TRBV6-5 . TGTGCCAGCAGTTCTGCTCACCCAGGGGGAGGAGGTGGCTACACCTTC CASSSAHPGGGGGYTF
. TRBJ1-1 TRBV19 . TGTGCCAGTAGTATGTTTGGGGAGACTGAAGCTTTCTTT CASSMFGETEAFF
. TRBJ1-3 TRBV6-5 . TGTGCCAGCAGCAGGGGCGACTCTGGAAACACCATATATTTT CASSRGDSGNTIYF
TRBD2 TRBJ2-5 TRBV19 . TGTGCCAGTAGTATCTCAGCTAGCGGGGGATCGGAGACCCAGTACTTC CASSISASGGSETQYF
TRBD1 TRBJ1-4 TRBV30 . TGTGCCTGGAGTGTACTGGTTTTGGGACAGGGGGCGAGTGAAAAACTGTTTTTT CAWSVLVLGQGASEKLFF
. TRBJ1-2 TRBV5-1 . TGCGCCAGCAGCGCCACAGGTGACCCTAACTATGGCTACACCTTC CASSATGDPNYGYTF
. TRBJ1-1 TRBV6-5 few TGTGCCAGCAGACGACAGGAGAGGAACACTGAAGCTTTCTTT CASRRQERNTEAFF
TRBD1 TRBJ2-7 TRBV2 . TGTGCCAGCAACCCGTCTTGGACAGGGATCTACGAGCAGTACTTC CASNPSWTGIYEQYF
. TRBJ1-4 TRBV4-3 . TGCGCCAGCAGCCACCATAATGAAAAACTGTTTTTT CASSHHNEKLFF
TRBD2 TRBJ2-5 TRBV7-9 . TGTGCCAGCAGCCGTAGCGGGGGGGCGGAGACCCAGTACTTC CASSRSGGAETQYF
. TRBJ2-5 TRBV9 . TGTGCCAGCAGCCCAAACAGGGTAGGGGGTGGGGAGACCCAGTACTTC CASSPNRVGGGETQYF
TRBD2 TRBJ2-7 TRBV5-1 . TGCGCCAGCCGCCTTGCGGGGGGAATCAACGAGCAGTACTTC CASRLAGGINEQYF
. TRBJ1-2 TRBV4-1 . TGCGCCAGCAGCCAGCGGGGTGAATTTTTCTATGGCTACACCTTC CASSQRGEFFYGYTF
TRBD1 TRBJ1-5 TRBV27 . TGTGCCAGCAGTTTCCTCGGACAGGGCGAACATTTT CASSFLGQGEHF
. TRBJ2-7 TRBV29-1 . TGCAGCGTGATACATCTAGAGTCTTCCTACGAGCAGTACTTC CSVIHLESSYEQYF
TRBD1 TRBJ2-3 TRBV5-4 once TGTGCCAGCAGCCCAAGACAGGGGGCATCAGATACGCAGTATTTT CASSPRQGASDTQYF
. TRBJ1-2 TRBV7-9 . TGTGCCAGCAGCCGTCGTGAGGGGGACCCAGGTGGCTACACCTTC CASSRREGDPGGYTF
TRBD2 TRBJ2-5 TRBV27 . TGTGCCAGCAGTTCAGGACTAGCCACAGAGACCCAGTACTTC CASSSGLATETQYF
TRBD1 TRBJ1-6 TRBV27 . TGTGCCAGCAGTTCCGCAGGGGGCGCTTGGAATAATTCACCCCTCCACTTT CASSSAGGAWNNSPLHF
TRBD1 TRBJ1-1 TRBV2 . TGTGCCAGTCAAGGGGGCGGAATGAACACTGAAGCTTTCTTT CASQGGGMNTEAFF
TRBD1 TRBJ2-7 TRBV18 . TGTGCCAGCTCACCACTTGGACAGGGCCCCAACGAGCAGTACTTC CASSPLGQGPNEQYF
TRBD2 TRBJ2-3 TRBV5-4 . TGTGCCAGCAGCTTGGGGGCGGGGGGGCCCACAGATACGCAGTATTTT CASSLGAGGPTDTQYF
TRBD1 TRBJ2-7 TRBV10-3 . TGTGCCATCAGTGCAGGTACAGGGGGCTACGAGCAGTACTTC CAISAGTGGYEQYF
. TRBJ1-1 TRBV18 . TGTGCCAGCTCACCAACTTCCCGAGAAGCTTTCTTT CASSPTSREAFF
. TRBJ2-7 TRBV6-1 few TGTGCCAGCAGTGAAGACCAGGGTAGCACCTACGAGCAGTACTTC CASSEDQGSTYEQYF
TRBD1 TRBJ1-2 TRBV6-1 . TGTGCCAGCAGCAGGACAGGGGGCGGCTACACCTTC CASSRTGGGYTF
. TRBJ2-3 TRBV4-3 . TGCGCCAGCAGCCAAGGCGGGCCGAGCACAGATACGCAGTATTTT CASSQGGPSTDTQYF
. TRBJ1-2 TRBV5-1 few TGCGCCAGCAGCGAAACCTCACAGGGAAGCCGCTATGGCTACACCTTC CASSETSQGSRYGYTF
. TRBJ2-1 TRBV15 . TGTGCCACTACCAGCGGAAGCTCCTACAATGAGCAGTTCTTC CATTSGSSYNEQFF
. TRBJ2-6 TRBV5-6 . TGTGCCAGCAGCTTCCCGGGGAAGAGCTCTGGGGCCAACGTCCTGACTTTC CASSFPGKSSGANVLTF
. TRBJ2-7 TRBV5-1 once TGCGCCAGCAGCTTACATGGGACTTCCTACGAGCAGTACTTC CASSLHGTSYEQYF
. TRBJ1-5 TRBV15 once TGTGCCACCAGCAGAACAGCAGGGAAGGATCAGCCCCAGCATTTT CATSRTAGKDQPQHF
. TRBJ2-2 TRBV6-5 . TGTGCCAGCACCCTATACCTAACGAACACCGGGGAGCTGTTTTTT CASTLYLTNTGELFF
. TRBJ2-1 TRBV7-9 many TGTGCCAGCAGCCCCGGGCGGGCGTCCTACAATGAGCAGTTCTTC CASSPGRASYNEQFF